The clone carrying this T cell receptor (beta chain) was seen more than once but under ten times. Its antigen is currently unknown. The sample originates from a study of T-cell memory formation after mild COVID-19. Overall study results and limits: Chiefly within CM and EM were the contracting CD4+ clones; CD8+ ones were within EMRA.

In TCRdb, the 5' RACE reads were re-called with MiXCR into one record per CDR3 protein. The sample holds hundreds of thousands of distinct CDR3 sequences, 20% seen once. Trimming left V 3 bases short and J 0 bases short, with 9 bases between. CDR1 SGHDT and CDR2 YYEEEE come from the germline V gene. The CDR3 length is 14 residues. This sequence was found in an adult woman who had mild COVID-19 (a few samples of this study predate the infection). Cell type and time point are not known. The chain uses TRBV5-6 and TRBJ2-5, with D tentatively TRBD1 or TRBD2 (5 bases each). The material sequenced was PBMCs or a T cell subset sorted from them (not recorded which). CDR3 DNA: TGTGCCAGCAGCTACGGGACCAACCAAGAGACCCAGTACTTC. Protein: CASSYGTNQETQYF.